The 2 T cell receptor beta chains below all came from one sample that was sequenced in a study of OX40 agonist ivuxolimab in advanced cancers. Method: immunoSEQ multiplex PCR; TCRdb's copy keeps in-frame clones and lacks some. Among tens of thousands of clones listed, roughly nine tenths were seen once. This sample comprised CD4+ or CD8+ T cells sorted from blood, obtained in a trial of the OX40 agonist ivuxolimab. The receptors come from an adult with an advanced solid tumor such as melanoma, head and neck, liver or kidney cancer.

The genes are TRBV11-2 and TRBJ1-1; 7 positions agree with TRBD1. This CDR3 is 16 amino acids long. V shed 5 bases and J 0 bases; nucleotides not matched to a gene: 9. CDR1 and CDR2 from the germline V gene are SGHAT and FQNNGV. The CDR3 DNA is TGTGCCAGCAGCCTTCCCACGGGACAGTTGAACACTGAAGCTTTCTTT. It yields the protein CASSLPTGQLNTEAFF.

This clone was found a few times. V usage is TRBV27 and J usage is TRBJ1-1, with D tentatively TRBD1 (6 bases). Germline CDR1 and CDR2: MNHEY and SMNVEV (reference sequence). The CDR3 spans 12 residues. V was pared by 6 bases and J by 7 bases, with 12 bases between. The CDR3 reads CASSPGHLEAFF. CDR3 DNA sequence: TGTGCCAGCAGCCCGGGACACCTTGAAGCTTTCTTT.